Sequencing of this T cell receptor (beta chain) was carried out in a study of blood T cell repertoires in COVID-19. Study at large: The cDNA or gDNA used as material had been derived from T cells, B-cell-depleted T cells, or PBMCs.

Authors' processing steps: Researchers report that nucleated cell counts were estimated from reference gene primer amplification. Generated by immunoSEQ multiplex PCR, the TCRdb table keeps only in-frame clones and is missing some. V and J calls and clone size come straight from that table; D and trimming were deduced from the DNA. Altogether about 34,000 clones are present, around 77% being singletons, with the ten largest covering 15% to 20%. The CDR3 has 16 residues. Per the germline V gene, CDR1 is SGHRS and CDR2 is YFSETQ. Trimming at V came to 4 bases and at J to 4 bases, leaving 12 bases not matched to a gene.

The receptor comes from a human donor in a cohort sampled during active COVID-19. This chain joins TRBV5-1 and TRBJ2-5, with 8 positions matching TRBD1. The specimen was peripheral blood. The CDR3 coding sequence is TGCGCCAGCAGCGTAGGTCAGGGGGCTAAAAGAGAGACCCAGTACTTC. It codes for CASSVGQGAKRETQYF.